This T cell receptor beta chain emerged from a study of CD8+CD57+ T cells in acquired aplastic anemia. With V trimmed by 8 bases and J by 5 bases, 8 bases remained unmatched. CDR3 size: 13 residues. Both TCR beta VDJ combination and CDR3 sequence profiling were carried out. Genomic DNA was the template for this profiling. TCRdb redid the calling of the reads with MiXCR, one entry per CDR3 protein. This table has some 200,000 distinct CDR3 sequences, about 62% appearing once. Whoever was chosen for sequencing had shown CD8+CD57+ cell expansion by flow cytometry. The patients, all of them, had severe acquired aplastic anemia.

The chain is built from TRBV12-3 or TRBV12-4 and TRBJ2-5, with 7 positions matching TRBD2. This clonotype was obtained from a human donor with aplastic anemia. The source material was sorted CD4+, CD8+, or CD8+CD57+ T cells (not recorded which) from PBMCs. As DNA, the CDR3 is TGTGCCAGCGGTATTTCGCGGGGGGAGACCCAGTACTTC. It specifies CASGISRGETQYF.